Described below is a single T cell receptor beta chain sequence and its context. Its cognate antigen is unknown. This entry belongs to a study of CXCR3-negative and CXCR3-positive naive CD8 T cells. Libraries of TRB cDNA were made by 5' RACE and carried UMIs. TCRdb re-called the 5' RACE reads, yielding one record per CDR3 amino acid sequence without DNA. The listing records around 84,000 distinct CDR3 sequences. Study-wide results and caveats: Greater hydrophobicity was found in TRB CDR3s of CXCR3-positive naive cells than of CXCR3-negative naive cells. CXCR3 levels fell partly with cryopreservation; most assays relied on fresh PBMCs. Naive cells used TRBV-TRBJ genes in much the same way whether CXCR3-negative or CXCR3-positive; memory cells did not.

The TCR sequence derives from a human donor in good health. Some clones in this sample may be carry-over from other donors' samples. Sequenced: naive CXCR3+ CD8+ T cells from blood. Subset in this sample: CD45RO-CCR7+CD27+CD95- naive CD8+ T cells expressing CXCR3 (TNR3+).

CDR3 in amino acids: CASSQDRESGELFF. This chain joins TRBV4-1 and TRBJ2-2. Germline V gene lookup returns CDR1 MGHRA and CDR2 YSYEKL. This CDR3 contains 14 residues.